This TCR beta chain appears in the sequencing data of a study of CD8 T cells in Susac syndrome (dated by TCRdb to between 2018 and 2020). In the study overall: Repertoire sequencing was used to test whether CD8+ T cell activation and differentiation in Susac syndrome was antigen driven. Clonality of the CD8+ T cell repertoire was compared between about a dozen healthy donors, 14 Susac syndrome patients and under 19 multiple sclerosis patients.

To note about this clonotype: Its antigen remains undetermined. No much larger clone exists at a distance of one base, and base qualities are not known.

Summary of the overall study and its limitations: The study acknowledged that relatively few individuals were included in the TCR sequencing and HLA analysis.

RNA was extracted using the RNeasy kit, and roughly 0.5 to 1 microgram was reverse transcribed with random hexamers. The immunoSEQ multiplex PCR assay, covering 54 Vbeta and 13 Jbeta segments, was used to amplify TCR beta CDR3 regions. Bias from PCR amplification was corrected by using a synthetic template baseline for primer optimization and for computational correction. From the authors' description of their analysis: Only productive sequences were kept, with reads annotated to V, D and J genes according to IMGT and analyzed in immunoSEQ Analyzer. Clonality was computed as one minus Shannon entropy normalized by log2 of the number of productive unique sequences. Public and private clones were assessed among the 100 most prevalent clones of each patient and control. A clone was defined as Susac-specific if it was absent from the healthy and MS cohorts, from around 960 published viral clones and from other ImmuneACCESS disease sequences. TCRdb ran its own pipeline on the public reads, namely fastp trimming at Q25 and MiXCR clone calling, and kept in-frame beta chains. Rows with a matching CDR3 protein are joined into one entry that keeps the most common DNA and genes. TCRdb's processing, not the authors', yielded these V and J calls. The sample records roughly 80,000 distinct CDR3 sequences, approximately 94% of which are singletons. 0.26% of the sample belongs to the ten largest clones.

Peripheral blood CD8+ and CD4+ T cells from healthy donors, Susac syndrome patients and multiple sclerosis patients were profiled using high-throughput TCR beta sequencing. Healthy donors were included as age- and sex-matched controls. Bulk CD8+ and CD4+ T cells were purified by magnetic negative isolation, while CD8+ TEMRA cells were enriched using FACS. Blood was drawn into EDTA tubes, processed within 24 hours, and PBMCs were isolated by density gradient centrifugation. PBMCs intended for TCR sequencing were frozen in liquid nitrogen and were later thawed in a 37 degrees C water bath. Purity of sorted or isolated CD4+, CD8+ and CD8+ TEMRA cells was at least 90%. From the cysteine through the phenylalanine, the CDR3 covers 15 amino acids. Only the CDR3 DNA is retained, 45 bases long and in frame from the first base. CDR1 and CDR2, per the germline V gene (reference sequence), are DFQATT and SNEGSKA. Trimming at the junction amounts to 0 bases on V and 3 bases on J, and the germline ends lie 11 bases apart.

Material: CD8+ T cells from PBMCs. The chain couples TRBV20-1 to TRBJ1-4; the D gene lacks a confident call. The source of this sequence is a human donor in good health. The nucleotide sequence reads as follows: TGCAGTGCTAGAGATTACCAGACTTCTAATGAAAAACTGTTTTTT. It translates as CSARDYQTSNEKLFF.